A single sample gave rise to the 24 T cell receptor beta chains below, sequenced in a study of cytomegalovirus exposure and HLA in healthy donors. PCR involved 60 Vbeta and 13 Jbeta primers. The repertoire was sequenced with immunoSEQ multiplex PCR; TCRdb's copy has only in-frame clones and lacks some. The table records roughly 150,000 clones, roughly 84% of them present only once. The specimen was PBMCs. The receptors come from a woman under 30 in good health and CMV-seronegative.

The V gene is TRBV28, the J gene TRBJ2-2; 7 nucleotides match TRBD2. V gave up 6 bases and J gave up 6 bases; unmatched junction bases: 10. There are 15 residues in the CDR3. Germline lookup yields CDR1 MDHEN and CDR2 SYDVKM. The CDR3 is CASREGTKLSGELFF. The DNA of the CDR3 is TGTGCCAGCAGAGAAGGGACTAAATTATCCGGGGAGCTGTTTTTT. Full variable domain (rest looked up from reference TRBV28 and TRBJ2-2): DVKVTQSSRYLVKRTGEKVFLECVQDMDHENMFWYRQDPGLGLRLIYFSYDVKMKEKGDIPEGYSVSREKKERFSLILESASTNQTSMYLCASREGTKLSGELFFGEGSRLTVL.

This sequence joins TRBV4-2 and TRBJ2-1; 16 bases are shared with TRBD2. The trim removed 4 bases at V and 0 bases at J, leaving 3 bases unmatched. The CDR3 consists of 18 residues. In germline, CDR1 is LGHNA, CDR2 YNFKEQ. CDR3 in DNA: TGTGCCAGCAGCCCGGGGACTAGCGGGGGGGGCTCCTACAATGAGCAGTTCTTC. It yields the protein CASSPGTSGGGSYNEQFF.

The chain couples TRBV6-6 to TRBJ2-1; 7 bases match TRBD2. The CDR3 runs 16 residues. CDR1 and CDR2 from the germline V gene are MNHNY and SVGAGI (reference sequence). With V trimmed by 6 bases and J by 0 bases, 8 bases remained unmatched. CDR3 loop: CASSSSSGASYNEQFF. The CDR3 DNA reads TGTGCCAGCAGCTCATCAAGCGGGGCCTCCTACAATGAGCAGTTCTTC.

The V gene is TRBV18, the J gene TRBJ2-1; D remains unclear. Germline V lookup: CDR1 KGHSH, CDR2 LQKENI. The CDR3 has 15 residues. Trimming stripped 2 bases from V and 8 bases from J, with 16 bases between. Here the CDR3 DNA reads TGTGCCAGCTCACCAAGGTTGGCCAGAGGCGATGAGCAGTTCTTC. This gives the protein CASSPRLARGDEQFF.

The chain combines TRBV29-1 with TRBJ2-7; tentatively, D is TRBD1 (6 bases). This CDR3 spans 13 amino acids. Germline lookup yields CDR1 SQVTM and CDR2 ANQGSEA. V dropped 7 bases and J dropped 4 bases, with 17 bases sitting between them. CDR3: CSAISGQRYEQYF. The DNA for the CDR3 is TGCAGCGCCATATCGGGACAAAGATACGAGCAGTACTTC.

CDR3 residues: CASSQDSRGLDYGYTF. The CDR3 region has the DNA TGTGCCAGCAGCCAAGATTCCAGGGGTCTGGACTATGGCTACACCTTC. The V and J genes are TRBV14 and TRBJ1-2; D is possibly TRBD1 (6 bases). Germline V CDR1 and CDR2: SGHDN, FVKESK. V was shortened by 0 bases and J by 3 bases, with 14 bases between the two germline ends. The CDR3 runs 16 residues.

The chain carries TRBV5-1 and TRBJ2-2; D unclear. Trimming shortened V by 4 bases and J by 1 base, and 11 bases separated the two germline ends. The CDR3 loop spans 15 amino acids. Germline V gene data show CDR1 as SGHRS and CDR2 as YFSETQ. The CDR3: CASSPQAGNTGELFF. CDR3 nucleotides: TGCGCCAGCAGCCCCCAGGCTGGGAACACCGGGGAGCTGTTTTTT.

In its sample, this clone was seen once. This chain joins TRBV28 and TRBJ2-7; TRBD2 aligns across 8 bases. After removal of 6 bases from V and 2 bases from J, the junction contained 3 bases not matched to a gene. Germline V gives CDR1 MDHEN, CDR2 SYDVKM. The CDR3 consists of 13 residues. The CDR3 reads CASSGLAAYEQYF. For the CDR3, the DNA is TGTGCCAGCAGCGGACTAGCCGCCTACGAGCAGTACTTC.

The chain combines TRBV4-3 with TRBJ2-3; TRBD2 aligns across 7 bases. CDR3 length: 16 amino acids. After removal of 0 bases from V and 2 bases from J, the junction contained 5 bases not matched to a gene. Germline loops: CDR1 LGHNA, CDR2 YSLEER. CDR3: CASSQDHGGNTDTQYF. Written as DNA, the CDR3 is TGCGCCAGCAGCCAAGATCACGGGGGGAACACAGATACGCAGTATTTT.

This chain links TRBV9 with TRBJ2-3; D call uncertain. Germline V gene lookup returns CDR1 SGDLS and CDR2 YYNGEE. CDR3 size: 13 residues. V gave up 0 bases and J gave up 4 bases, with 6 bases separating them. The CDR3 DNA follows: TGTGCCAGCAGCGTAGGGCTCTCAGATACGCAGTATTTT. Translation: CASSVGLSDTQYF.

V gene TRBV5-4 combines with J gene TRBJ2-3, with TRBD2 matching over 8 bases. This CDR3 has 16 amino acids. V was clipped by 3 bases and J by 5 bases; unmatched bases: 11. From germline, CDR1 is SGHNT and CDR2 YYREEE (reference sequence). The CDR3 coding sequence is TGTGCCAGCAGCTCCGGAGGGCTAGCGGGCGGAGATACGCAGTATTTT. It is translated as CASSSGGLAGGDTQYF. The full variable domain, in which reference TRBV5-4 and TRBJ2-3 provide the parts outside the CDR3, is ETGVTQSPTHLIKTRGQQVTLRCSSQSGHNTVSWYQQALGQGPQFIFQYYREEENGRGNFPPRFSGLQFPNYSSELNVNALELDDSALYLCASSSGGLAGGDTQYFGPGTRLTVL.

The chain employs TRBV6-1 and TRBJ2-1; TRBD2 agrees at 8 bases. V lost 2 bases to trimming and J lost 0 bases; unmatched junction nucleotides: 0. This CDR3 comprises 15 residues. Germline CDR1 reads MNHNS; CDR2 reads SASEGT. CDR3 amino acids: CASSELAGSYNEQFF. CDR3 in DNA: TGTGCCAGCAGTGAACTAGCGGGCTCCTACAATGAGCAGTTCTTC.

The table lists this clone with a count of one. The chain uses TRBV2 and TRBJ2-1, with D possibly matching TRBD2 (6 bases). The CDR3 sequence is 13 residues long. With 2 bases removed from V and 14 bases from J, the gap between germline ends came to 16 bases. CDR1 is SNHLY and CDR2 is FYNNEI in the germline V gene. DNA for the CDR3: TGTGCCAGCAGTGAACTCCCAGGCGGGGAGGAGTTCTTC. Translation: CASSELPGGEEFF.

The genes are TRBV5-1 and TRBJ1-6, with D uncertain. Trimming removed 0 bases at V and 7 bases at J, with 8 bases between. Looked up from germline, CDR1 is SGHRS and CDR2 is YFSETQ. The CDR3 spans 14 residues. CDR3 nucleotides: TGCGCCAGCAGCTTGGTTGTGGAGAATTCACCCCTCCACTTT. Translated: CASSLVVENSPLHF.

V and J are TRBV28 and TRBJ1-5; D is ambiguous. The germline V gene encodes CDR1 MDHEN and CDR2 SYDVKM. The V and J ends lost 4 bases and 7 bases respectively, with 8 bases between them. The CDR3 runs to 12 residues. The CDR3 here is CASSSLRQPQHF. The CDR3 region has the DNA TGTGCCAGCAGTTCCCTCAGGCAGCCCCAGCATTTT.

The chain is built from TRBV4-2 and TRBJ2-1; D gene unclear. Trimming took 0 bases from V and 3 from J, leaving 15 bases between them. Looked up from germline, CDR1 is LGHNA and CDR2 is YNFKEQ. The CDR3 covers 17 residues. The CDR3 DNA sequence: TGTGCCAGCAGCCAAGAGCTGGCGGTGCCCGGCTACAATGAGCAGTTCTTC. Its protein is CASSQELAVPGYNEQFF.

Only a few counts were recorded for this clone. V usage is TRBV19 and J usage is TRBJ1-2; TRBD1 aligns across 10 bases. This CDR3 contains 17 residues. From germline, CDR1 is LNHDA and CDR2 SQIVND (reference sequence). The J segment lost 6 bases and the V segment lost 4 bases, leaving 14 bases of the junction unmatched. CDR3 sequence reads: CASSRNSGQGILHGYTF. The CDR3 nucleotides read TGTGCCAGTAGTAGAAATTCGGGACAGGGGATTTTACATGGCTACACCTTC. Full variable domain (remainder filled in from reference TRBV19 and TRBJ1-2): DGGITQSPKYLFRKEGQNVTLSCEQNLNHDAMYWYRQDPGQGLRLIYYSQIVNDFQKGDIAEGYSVSREKKESFPLTVTSAQKNPTAFYLCASSRNSGQGILHGYTFGSGTRLTVV.

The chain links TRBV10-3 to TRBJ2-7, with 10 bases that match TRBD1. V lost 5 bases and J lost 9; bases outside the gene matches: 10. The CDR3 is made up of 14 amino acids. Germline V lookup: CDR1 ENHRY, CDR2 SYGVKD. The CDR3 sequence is CAISPTGGEWGQYF. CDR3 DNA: TGTGCCATCAGTCCGACAGGGGGCGAATGGGGGCAGTACTTC.

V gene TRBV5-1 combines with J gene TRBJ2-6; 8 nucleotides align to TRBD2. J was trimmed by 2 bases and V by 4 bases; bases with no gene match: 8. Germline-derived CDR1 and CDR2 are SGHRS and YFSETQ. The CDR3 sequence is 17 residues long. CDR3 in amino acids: CASSAPGRGAGANVLTF. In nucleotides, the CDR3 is TGCGCCAGCAGCGCTCCCGGGCGGGGGGCTGGGGCCAACGTCCTGACTTTC.

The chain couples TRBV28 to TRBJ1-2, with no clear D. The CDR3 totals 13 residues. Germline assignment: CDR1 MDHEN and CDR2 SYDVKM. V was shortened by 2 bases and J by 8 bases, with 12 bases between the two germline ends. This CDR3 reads CASSLGLGLGYTF. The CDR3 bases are TGTGCCAGCAGTTTAGGACTTGGCTTGGGCTACACCTTC.

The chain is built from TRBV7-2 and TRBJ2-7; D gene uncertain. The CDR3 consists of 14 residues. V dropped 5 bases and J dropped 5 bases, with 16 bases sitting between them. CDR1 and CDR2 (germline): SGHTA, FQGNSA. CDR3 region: CASSPVTWPDEQYF. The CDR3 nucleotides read TGTGCCAGCAGCCCCGTGACATGGCCCGACGAGCAGTACTTC.

In DNA, the CDR3 is TGTGCCAGCAGTGAAACAGAAGTCTATGGCTACACCTTC. The encoded protein is CASSETEVYGYTF. The chain has TRBV28 and TRBJ1-2; D remains unclear. The V end lost 5 bases, the J end lost 4 bases, and 11 bases lay between the germline ends. The CDR3 totals 13 residues. Germline V gene lookup returns CDR1 MDHEN and CDR2 SYDVKM.

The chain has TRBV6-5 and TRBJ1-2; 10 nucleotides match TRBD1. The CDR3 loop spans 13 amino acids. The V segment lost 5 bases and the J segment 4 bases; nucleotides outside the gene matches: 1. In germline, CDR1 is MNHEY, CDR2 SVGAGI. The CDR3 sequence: CASSRQGAYGYTF. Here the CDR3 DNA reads TGTGCCAGCAGTCGACAGGGGGCCTATGGCTACACCTTC.

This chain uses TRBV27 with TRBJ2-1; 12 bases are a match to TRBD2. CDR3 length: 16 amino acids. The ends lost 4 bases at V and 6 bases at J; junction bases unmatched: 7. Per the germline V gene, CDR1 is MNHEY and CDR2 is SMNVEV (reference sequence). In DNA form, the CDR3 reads TGTGCCAGCAGTTCCCCGCTAGCGGGAGGGCTCAATGAGCAGTTCTTC. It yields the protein CASSSPLAGGLNEQFF.